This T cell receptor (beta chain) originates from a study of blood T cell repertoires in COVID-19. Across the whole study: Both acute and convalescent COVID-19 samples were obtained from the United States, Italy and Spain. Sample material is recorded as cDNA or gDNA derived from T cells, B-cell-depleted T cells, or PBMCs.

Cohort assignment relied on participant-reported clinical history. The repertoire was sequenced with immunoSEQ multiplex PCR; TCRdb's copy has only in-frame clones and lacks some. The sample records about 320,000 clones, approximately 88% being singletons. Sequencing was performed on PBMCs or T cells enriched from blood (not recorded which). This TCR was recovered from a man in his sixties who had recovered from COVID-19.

CDR3 residues: CASSGLAGYSREQYF. The CDR3 nucleotides are TGTGCCAGTAGCGGACTAGCGGGATATTCAAGAGAGCAGTACTTC. The J gene is TRBJ2-7, the V gene TRBV19, with TRBD2 matching 12 bases. Looked up from germline, CDR1 is LNHDA and CDR2 is SQIVND (reference sequence). The CDR3 is 15 residues long. The V gene end was trimmed by 6 bases and the J gene end by 7 bases; junction bases not matched to a gene: 10.